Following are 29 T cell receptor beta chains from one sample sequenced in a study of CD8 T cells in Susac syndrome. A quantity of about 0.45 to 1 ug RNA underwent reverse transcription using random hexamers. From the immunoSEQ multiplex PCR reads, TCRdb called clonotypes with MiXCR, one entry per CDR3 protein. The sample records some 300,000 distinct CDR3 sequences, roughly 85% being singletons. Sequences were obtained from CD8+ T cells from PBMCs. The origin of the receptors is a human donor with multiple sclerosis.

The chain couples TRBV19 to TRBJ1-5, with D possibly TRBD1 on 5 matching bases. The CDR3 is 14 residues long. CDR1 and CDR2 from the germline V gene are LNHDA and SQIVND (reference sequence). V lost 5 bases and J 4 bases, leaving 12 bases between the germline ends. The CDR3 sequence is CASSLRDPNQPQHF. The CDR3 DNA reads TGTGCCAGTAGTCTCCGGGACCCTAATCAGCCCCAGCATTTT. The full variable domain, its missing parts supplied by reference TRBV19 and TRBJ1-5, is DGGITQSPKYLFRKEGQNVTLSCEQNLNHDAMYWYRQDPGQGLRLIYYSQIVNDFQKGDIAEGYSVSREKKESFPLTVTSAQKNPTAFYLCASSLRDPNQPQHFGDGTRLSIL.

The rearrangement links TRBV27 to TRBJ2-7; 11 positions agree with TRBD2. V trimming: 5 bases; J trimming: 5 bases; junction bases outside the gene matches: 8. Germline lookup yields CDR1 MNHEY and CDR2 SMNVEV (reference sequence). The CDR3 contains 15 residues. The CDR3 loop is CASSLMTSGNHEQYF. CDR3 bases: TGTGCCAGCAGTCTGATGACTAGCGGGAACCACGAGCAGTACTTC.

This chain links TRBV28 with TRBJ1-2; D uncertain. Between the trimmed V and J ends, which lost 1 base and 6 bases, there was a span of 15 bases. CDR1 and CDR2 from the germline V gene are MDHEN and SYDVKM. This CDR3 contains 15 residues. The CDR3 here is CASSLSALGGDGYTF. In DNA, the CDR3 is TGTGCCAGCAGTTTATCGGCACTGGGAGGAGATGGCTACACCTTC.

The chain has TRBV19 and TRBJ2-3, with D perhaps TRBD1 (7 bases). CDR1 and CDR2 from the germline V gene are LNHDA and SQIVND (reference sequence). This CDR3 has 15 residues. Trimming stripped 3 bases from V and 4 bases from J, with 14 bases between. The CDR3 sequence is CASSIGGGGADTQYF. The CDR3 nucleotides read TGTGCCAGTAGTATCGGCGGAGGGGGCGCAGATACGCAGTATTTT. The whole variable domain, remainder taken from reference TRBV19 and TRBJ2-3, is DGGITQSPKYLFRKEGQNVTLSCEQNLNHDAMYWYRQDPGQGLRLIYYSQIVNDFQKGDIAEGYSVSREKKESFPLTVTSAQKNPTAFYLCASSIGGGGADTQYFGPGTRLTVL.

CDR3 loop: CASSPGAGTHTEAFF. The CDR3 DNA reads TGTGCCAGCAGCCCCGGGGCAGGAACCCACACTGAAGCTTTCTTT. The rearrangement uses TRBV7-8 and TRBJ1-1; D perhaps matches TRBD1 (5 bases). CDR1 and CDR2 (germline): SGHVS, FQNEAQ. Trimming pared 5 bases from V and 3 bases from J, leaving 16 bases between. The CDR3 has 15 residues.

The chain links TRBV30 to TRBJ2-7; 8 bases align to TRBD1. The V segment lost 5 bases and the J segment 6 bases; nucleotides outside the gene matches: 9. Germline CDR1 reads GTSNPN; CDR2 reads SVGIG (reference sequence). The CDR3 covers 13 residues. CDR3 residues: CAWGATGGSEQYF. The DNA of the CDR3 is TGTGCCTGGGGAGCAACAGGGGGTAGCGAGCAGTACTTC.

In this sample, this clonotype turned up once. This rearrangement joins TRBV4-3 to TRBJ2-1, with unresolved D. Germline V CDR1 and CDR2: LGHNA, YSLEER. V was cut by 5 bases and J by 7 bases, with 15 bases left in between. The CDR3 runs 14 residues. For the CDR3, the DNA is TGCGCCAGCAGCGCTCACGAATTCGGGAATGAGCAGTTCTTC. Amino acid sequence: CASSAHEFGNEQFF.

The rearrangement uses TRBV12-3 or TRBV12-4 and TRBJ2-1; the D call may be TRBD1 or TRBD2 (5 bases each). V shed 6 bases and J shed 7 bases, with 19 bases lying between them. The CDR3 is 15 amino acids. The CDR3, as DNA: TGTGCCAGCAGCCCCCCTACAGGAGCGGTGAATGAGCAGTTCTTC. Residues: CASSPPTGAVNEQFF.

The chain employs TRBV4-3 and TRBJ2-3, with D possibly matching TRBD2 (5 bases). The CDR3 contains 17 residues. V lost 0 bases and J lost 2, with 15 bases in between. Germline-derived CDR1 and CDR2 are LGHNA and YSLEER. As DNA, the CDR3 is TGCGCCAGCAGCCAAGATACGGCGGGCGCCTACACAGATACGCAGTATTTT. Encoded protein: CASSQDTAGAYTDTQYF.

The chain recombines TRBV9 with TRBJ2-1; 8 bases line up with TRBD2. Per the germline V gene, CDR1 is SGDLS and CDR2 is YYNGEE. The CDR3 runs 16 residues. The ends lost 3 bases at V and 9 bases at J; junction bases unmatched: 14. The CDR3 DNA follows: TGTGCCAGCAGCGCCGACCCGGGACTAGGCCTAGGTGAGCAGTTCTTC. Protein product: CASSADPGLGLGEQFF. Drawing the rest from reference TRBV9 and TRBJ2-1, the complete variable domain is DSGVTQTPKHLITATGQRVTLRCSPRSGDLSVYWYQQSLDQGLQFLIQYYNGEERAKGNILERFSAQQFPDLHSELNLSSLELGDSALYFCASSADPGLGLGEQFFGPGTRLTVL.

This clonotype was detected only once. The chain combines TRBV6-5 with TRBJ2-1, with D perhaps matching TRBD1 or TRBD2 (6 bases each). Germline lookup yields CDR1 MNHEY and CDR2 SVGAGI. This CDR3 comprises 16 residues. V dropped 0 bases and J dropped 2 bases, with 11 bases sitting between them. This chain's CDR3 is CASSYSPGATYNEQFF. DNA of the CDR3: TGTGCCAGCAGTTACTCTCCGGGGGCTACCTACAATGAGCAGTTCTTC.

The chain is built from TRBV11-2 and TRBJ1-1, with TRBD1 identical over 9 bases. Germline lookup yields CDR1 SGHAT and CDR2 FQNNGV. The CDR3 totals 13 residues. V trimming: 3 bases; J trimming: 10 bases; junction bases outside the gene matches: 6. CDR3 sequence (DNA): TGTGCCAGCAGCTTTACAGGGGGCGAGGGAGCTTTCTTT. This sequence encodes CASSFTGGEGAFF.

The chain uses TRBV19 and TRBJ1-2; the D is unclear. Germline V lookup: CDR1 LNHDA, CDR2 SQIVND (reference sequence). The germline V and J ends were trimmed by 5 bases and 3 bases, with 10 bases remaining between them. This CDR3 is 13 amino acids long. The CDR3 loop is CASSYTEYYGYTF. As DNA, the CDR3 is TGTGCCAGTAGTTATACAGAGTACTATGGCTACACCTTC.

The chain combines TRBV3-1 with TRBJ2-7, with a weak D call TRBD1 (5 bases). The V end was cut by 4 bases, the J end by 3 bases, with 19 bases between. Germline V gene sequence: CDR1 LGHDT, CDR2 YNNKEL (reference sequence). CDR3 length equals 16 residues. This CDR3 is CASSLHNQGKVYEQYF. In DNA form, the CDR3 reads TGTGCCAGCAGCCTACATAATCAGGGCAAAGTCTACGAGCAGTACTTC.

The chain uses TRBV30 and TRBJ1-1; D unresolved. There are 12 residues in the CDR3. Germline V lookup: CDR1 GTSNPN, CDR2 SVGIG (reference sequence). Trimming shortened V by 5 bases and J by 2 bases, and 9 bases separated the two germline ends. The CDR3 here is CAWSRSNTEAFF. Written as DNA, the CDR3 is TGTGCCTGGTCCCGGTCCAACACTGAAGCTTTCTTT. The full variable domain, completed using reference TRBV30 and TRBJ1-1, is SQTIHQWPATLVQPVGSPLSLECTVEGTSNPNLYWYRQAAGRGLQLLFYSVGIGQISSEVPQNLSASRPQDRQFILSSKKLLLSDSGFYLCAWSRSNTEAFFGQGTRLTVV.

For the CDR3, the DNA is TGTGCCTGGAGTGTAGGGGATTCAGGGACCCAGTACTTC. This sequence encodes CAWSVGDSGTQYF. J is TRBJ2-5 and V is TRBV30, with D perhaps matching TRBD1 (5 bases). This CDR3 has 13 amino acids. In germline, CDR1 is GTSNPN, CDR2 SVGIG (reference sequence). Trimming took 0 bases from V and 7 from J, leaving 12 bases between them.

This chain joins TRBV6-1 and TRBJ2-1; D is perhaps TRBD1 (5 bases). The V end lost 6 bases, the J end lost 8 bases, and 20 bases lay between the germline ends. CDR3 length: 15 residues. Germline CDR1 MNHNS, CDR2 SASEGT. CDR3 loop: CASSHEGALAYEQFF. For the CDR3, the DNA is TGTGCCAGCAGCCACGAAGGGGCCCTCGCCTATGAGCAGTTCTTC.

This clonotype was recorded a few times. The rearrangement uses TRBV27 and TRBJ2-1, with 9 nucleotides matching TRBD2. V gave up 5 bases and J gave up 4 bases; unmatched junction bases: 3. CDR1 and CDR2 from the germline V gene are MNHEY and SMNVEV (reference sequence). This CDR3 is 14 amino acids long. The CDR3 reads CASSISGRYNEQFF. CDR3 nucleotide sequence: TGTGCCAGCAGTATTAGCGGGAGATACAATGAGCAGTTCTTC.

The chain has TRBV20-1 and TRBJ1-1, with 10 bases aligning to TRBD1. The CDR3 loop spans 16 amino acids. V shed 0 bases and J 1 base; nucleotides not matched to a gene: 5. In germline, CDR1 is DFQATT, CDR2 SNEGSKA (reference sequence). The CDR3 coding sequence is TGCAGTGCTAGAGATGGTGACAGGGGGCCGAACACTGAAGCTTTCTTT. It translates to CSARDGDRGPNTEAFF.

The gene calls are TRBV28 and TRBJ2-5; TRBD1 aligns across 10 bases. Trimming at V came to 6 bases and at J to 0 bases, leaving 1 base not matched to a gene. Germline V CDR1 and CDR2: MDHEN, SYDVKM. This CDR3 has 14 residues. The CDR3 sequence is CASRGTGDQETQYF. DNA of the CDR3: TGTGCCAGCAGAGGGACAGGGGACCAAGAGACCCAGTACTTC.

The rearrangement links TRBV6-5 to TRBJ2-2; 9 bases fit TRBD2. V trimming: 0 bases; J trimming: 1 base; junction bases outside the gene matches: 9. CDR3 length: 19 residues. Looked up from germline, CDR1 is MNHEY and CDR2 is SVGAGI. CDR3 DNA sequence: TGTGCCAGCAGTTACTCAACTAGCGGGTGGGATGTGAACACCGGGGAGCTGTTTTTT. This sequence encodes CASSYSTSGWDVNTGELFF.

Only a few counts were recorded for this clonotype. CDR3 DNA: TGTGCCAGTTGGGACAGGGGGACGTACGAGCAGTACTTC. Amino acids: CASWDRGTYEQYF. The rearrangement joins TRBV27 to TRBJ2-7; 11 bases are shared with TRBD1. Germline V CDR1 and CDR2: MNHEY, SMNVEV (reference sequence). Trimming removed 9 bases from V and 4 bases from J; junction bases left unmatched: 5. This CDR3 is 13 amino acids long.

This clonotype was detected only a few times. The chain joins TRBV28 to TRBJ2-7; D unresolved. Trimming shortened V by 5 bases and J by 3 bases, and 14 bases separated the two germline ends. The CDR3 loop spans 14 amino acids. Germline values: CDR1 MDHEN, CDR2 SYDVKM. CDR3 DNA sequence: TGTGCCAGCAGTCGCCGACTGAGTTTCTACGAGCAGTACTTC. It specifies CASSRRLSFYEQYF.

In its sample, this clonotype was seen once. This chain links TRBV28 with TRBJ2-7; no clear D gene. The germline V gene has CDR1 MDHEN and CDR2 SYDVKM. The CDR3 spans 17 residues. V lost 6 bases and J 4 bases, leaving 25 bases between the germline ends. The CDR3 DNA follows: TGTGCCAGCAGCGGCAAGACGGACGGATGGATGCGATACGAGCAGTACTTC. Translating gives CASSGKTDGWMRYEQYF.

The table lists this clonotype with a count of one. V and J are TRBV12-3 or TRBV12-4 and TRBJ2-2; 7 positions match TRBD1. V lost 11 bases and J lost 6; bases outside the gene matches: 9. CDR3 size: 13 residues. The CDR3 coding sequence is TGTGCCGGATGGACAGGCCTAGCCGGGGAGCTGTTTTTT. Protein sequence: CAGWTGLAGELFF.

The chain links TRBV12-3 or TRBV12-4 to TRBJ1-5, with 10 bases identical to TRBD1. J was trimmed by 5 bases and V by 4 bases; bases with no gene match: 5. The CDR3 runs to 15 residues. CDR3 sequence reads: CASSWRTGGYQPQHF. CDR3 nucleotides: TGTGCCAGCAGTTGGAGGACAGGGGGATATCAGCCCCAGCATTTT.

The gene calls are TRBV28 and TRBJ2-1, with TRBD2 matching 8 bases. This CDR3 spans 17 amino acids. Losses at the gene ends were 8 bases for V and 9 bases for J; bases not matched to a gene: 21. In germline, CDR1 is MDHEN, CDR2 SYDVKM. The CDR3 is CASVALISGSESGEQFF. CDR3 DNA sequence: TGTGCCAGCGTCGCCCTGATCAGCGGGAGCGAGAGCGGTGAGCAGTTCTTC.

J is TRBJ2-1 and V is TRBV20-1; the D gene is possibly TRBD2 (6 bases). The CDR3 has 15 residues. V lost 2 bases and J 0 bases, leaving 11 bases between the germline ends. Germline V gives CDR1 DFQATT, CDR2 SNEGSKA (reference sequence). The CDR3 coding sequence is TGCAGTGCTAGATCGCGGGACCCCTCCTACAATGAGCAGTTCTTC. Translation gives CSARSRDPSYNEQFF.

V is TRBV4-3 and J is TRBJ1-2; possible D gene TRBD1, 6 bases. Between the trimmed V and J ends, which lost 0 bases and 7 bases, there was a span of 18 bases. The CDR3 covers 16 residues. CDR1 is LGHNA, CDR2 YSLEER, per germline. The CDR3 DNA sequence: TGCGCCAGCAGCCAAGATGGTGGGGGGCGTATCCCTGGCTACACCTTC. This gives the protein CASSQDGGGRIPGYTF.